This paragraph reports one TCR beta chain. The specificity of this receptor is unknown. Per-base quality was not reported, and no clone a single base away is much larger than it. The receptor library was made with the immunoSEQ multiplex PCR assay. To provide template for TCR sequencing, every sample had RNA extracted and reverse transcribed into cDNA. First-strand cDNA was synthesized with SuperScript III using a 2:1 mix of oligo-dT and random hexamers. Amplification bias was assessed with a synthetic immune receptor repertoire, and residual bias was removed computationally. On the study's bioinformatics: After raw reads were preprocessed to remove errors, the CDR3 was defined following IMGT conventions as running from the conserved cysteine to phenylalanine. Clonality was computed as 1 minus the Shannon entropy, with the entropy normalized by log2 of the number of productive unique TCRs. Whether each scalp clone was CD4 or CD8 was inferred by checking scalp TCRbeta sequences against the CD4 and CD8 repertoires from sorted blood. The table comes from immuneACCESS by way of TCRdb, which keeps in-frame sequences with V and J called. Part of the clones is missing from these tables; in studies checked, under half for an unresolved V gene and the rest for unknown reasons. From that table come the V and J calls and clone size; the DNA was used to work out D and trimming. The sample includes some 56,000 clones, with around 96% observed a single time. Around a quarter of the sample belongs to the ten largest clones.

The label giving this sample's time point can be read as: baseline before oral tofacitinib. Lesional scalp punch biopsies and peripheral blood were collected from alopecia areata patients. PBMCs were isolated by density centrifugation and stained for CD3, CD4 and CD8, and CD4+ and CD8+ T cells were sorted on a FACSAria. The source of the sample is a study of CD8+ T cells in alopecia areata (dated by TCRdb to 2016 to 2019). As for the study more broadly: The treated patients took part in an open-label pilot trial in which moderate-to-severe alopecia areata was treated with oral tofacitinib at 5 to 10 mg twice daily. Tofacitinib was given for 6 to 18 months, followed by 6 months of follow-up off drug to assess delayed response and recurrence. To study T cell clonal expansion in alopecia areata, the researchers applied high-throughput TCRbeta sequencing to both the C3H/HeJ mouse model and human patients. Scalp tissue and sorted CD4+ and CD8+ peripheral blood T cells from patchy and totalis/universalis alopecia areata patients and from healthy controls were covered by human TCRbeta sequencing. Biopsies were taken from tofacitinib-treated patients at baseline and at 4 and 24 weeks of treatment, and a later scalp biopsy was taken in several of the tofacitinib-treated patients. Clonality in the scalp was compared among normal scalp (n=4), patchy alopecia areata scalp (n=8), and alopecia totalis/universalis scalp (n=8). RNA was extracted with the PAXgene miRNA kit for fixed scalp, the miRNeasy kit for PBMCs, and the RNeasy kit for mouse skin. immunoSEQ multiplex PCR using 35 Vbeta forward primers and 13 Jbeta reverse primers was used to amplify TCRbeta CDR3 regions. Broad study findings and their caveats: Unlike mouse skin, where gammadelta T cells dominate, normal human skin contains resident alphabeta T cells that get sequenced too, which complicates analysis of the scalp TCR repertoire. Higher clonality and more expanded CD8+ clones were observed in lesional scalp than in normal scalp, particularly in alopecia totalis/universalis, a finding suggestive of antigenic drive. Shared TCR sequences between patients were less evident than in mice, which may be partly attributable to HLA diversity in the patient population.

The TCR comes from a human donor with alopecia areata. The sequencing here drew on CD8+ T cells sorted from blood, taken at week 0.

The CDR3 sequence is CASNIGTFLGYGYTF. The DNA sequence follows: TGTGCCAGCAATATAGGGACATTCTTGGGCTATGGCTACACCTTC. The rearranged segments are TRBV2 and TRBJ1-2; a weak D assignment points to TRBD1 (6 bases agree). Taken from cysteine to phenylalanine, the CDR3 has 15 residues. Kept here is only the CDR3 DNA, which spans 45 bases and is read in frame from base 1. V is reduced by 7 bases and J by 4 bases, leaving a spacing of 19 bases between them. CDR1 is given as SNHLY and CDR2 as FYNNEI, both from the germline V gene.